The 4 T cell receptor beta chains in this list originate from one sample, sequenced in a study of blood T cell repertoires in COVID-19. This table comes from immunoSEQ multiplex PCR, and its TCRdb copy is limited to in-frame clones, with some not included. The profile shows about 300,000 clones, roughly 87% of them singletons. The sequenced material came from peripheral blood. These receptors all stem from a human donor in a cohort sampled during active COVID-19.

J is TRBJ1-3 and V is TRBV6-2 or TRBV6-3; D is undetermined. V lost 0 bases to trimming and J lost 0 bases, with 9 bases between them. Germline CDR1 and CDR2: MNHEY and SVGEGT. The CDR3 sequence is 16 residues long. CDR3 nucleotides: TGTGCCAGCAGTTACTCTTCTCTCAGCTCTGGAAACACCATATATTTT. Its protein is CASSYSSLSSGNTIYF.

V is TRBV28 and J is TRBJ2-7, with D uncertain. From germline, CDR1 is MDHEN and CDR2 SYDVKM. The CDR3 consists of 11 residues. V shed 11 bases and J shed 1 base, with 9 bases lying between them. The CDR3 DNA is TGTGCCTCCCGGTATTCCTACGAGCAGTACTTC. Protein: CASRYSYEQYF.

The gene calls are TRBV3-1 (or the pseudogene TRBV3-2) and TRBJ1-1; D is possibly TRBD1 (5 bases). Germline V lookup: CDR1 LGHDT, CDR2 YNNKEL (reference sequence). The V and J ends lost 10 bases and 0 bases respectively, with 18 bases between them. The CDR3 loop spans 15 amino acids. The CDR3 here is CATGQGDLMNTEAFF. CDR3 sequence (DNA): TGTGCCACCGGGCAGGGTGACCTAATGAACACTGAAGCTTTCTTT.

The chain carries TRBV9 and TRBJ2-3; the D gene is possibly TRBD2 (5 bases). Germline V gene lookup returns CDR1 SGDLS and CDR2 YYNGEE. There are 16 residues in the CDR3. Trimming left V 0 bases short and J 2 bases short, with 13 bases between. The CDR3 bases are TGTGCCAGCAGCGTAGCCGCGGGCGCCAACACAGATACGCAGTATTTT. Amino acid sequence: CASSVAAGANTDTQYF.